The 15 T cell receptor beta chains below come from one sample, sequenced in a study of cytomegalovirus exposure and HLA in healthy donors. 60 Vbeta and 13 Jbeta primers were used in PCR. The repertoire was sequenced with immunoSEQ multiplex PCR; TCRdb's copy has only in-frame clones and lacks some. The table includes approximately 210,000 clones, more than 75% detected once. Source material: PBMCs. Receptors originate from a man aged 30 to 39 in good health and CMV-seronegative.

The chain recombines TRBV28 with TRBJ2-3, with D maybe TRBD1 (5 bases). The germline V gene encodes CDR1 MDHEN and CDR2 SYDVKM. The CDR3 is 15 amino acids. Trimming pared 6 bases from V and 0 bases from J, leaving 13 bases between. In DNA, the CDR3 is TGTGCCAGCAGGGATACAGGCAAGAGCACAGATACGCAGTATTTT. This gives the protein CASRDTGKSTDTQYF. The full variable domain, rest sourced from reference TRBV28 and TRBJ2-3, is DVKVTQSSRYLVKRTGEKVFLECVQDMDHENMFWYRQDPGLGLRLIYFSYDVKMKEKGDIPEGYSVSREKKERFSLILESASTNQTSMYLCASRDTGKSTDTQYFGPGTRLTVL.

This chain's CDR3 is CASSVTSGPRDEQFF. The CDR3 DNA reads TGTGCCAGCTCAGTCACTAGCGGCCCTAGAGATGAGCAGTTCTTC. The rearrangement links TRBV18 to TRBJ2-1; TRBD2 agrees at 8 bases. CDR3 length: 15 residues. Germline V gives CDR1 KGHSH, CDR2 LQKENI. V lost 5 bases to trimming and J lost 8 bases; unmatched junction nucleotides: 11.

This clone was seen just once. The rearrangement links TRBV18 to TRBJ1-1; 9 positions agree with TRBD1. Germline values: CDR1 KGHSH, CDR2 LQKENI. The V segment lost 4 bases and the J segment 0 bases; nucleotides outside the gene matches: 9. The CDR3 contains 17 residues. The CDR3 sequence is CASSLTGTGLMNTEAFF. The CDR3, as DNA: TGTGCCAGCTCACTAACCGGGACAGGGCTTATGAACACTGAAGCTTTCTTT.

V usage is TRBV28 and J usage is TRBJ1-1; 10 bases fit TRBD1. Germline V gives CDR1 MDHEN, CDR2 SYDVKM. This CDR3 is 18 amino acids long. Trimming cost V 1 base and J 4 bases; bases outside gene matches: 12. The CDR3 coding sequence is TGTGCCAGCAGTTTATCCCACAAGTGGACAGGGGGAGTCACTGAAGCTTTCTTT. Protein: CASSLSHKWTGGVTEAFF.

For this clone: At one of its ends the junction is not consistent with the germline gene, which may arise from a read error. The chain recombines TRBV5-1 with TRBJ2-6, with D tentatively TRBD2 (6 bases). This CDR3 is built from 15 residues. Germline assignment: CDR1 SGHRS and CDR2 YFSETQ. CDR3 sequence reads: CASSLSGTGASVLTF. Here the CDR3 DNA reads TGCGCCAGCAGCTTGTCCGGGACTGGGGCCAGCGTCCTGACTTTC.

The CDR3 DNA follows: TGCGCCAGCAGCTTGGATCCTAATCAGCCCCAGCATTTT. Protein sequence: CASSLDPNQPQHF. V gene TRBV5-1 combines with J gene TRBJ1-5, with D hard to call. The CDR3 length is 13 residues. The V end was cut by 0 bases, the J end by 4 bases, with 5 bases between. The germline V gene has CDR1 SGHRS and CDR2 YFSETQ. Complete variable domain (other parts from reference TRBV5-1 and TRBJ1-5): KAGVTQTPRYLIKTRGQQVTLSCSPISGHRSVSWYQQTPGQGLQFLFEYFSETQRNKGNFPGRFSGRQFSNSRSEMNVSTLELGDSALYLCASSLDPNQPQHFGDGTRLSIL.

This clone has just a few counts. V is TRBV6-6 and J is TRBJ1-6; D is uncertain. V lost 6 bases, J lost 7 bases, and 10 bases lay in between. This CDR3 region has 13 residues. Germline CDR1 reads MNHNY; CDR2 reads SVGAGI (reference sequence). The CDR3 sequence: CASSSDENSPLHF. The CDR3 DNA reads as TGTGCCAGCAGCTCCGATGAGAATTCACCCCTCCACTTT.

The rearrangement uses TRBV30 and TRBJ1-4; D is possibly TRBD1 (6 bases). The CDR3 has 14 residues. V was shortened by 1 base and J by 5 bases, with 11 bases between the two germline ends. Germline lookup yields CDR1 GTSNPN and CDR2 SVGIG (reference sequence). This CDR3 reads CAWSGAGVNEKLFF. The CDR3 DNA reads as TGTGCCTGGAGTGGCGCAGGGGTAAATGAAAAACTGTTTTTT.

The chain combines TRBV27 with TRBJ2-7; TRBD1 matches 9 bases. CDR1 is MNHEY and CDR2 is SMNVEV in the germline V gene (reference sequence). This CDR3 has 15 residues. V shed 2 bases and J 5 bases; nucleotides not matched to a gene: 7. CDR3 amino acids: CASSLPGTGTHEQYF. CDR3 in DNA: TGTGCCAGCAGTTTACCCGGGACAGGGACCCACGAGCAGTACTTC.

V is TRBV28 and J is TRBJ2-1; 9 bases match TRBD2. In germline, CDR1 is MDHEN, CDR2 SYDVKM. The CDR3 length is 16 residues. The junction had 3 bases not matched to a gene; V was cut back by 3 bases and J by 0 bases. CDR3 amino acids: CASSFLAGSSYNEQFF. For the CDR3, the DNA is TGTGCCAGCAGTTTCCTAGCGGGGTCCTCCTACAATGAGCAGTTCTTC.

The V and J genes are TRBV29-1 and TRBJ2-7; perhaps TRBD1 as D (5 bases). This CDR3 spans 15 amino acids. Germline CDR1 is SQVTM and CDR2 is ANQGSEA. The ends were cut back, 6 bases at V and 3 bases at J, with 21 bases in the middle. CDR3: CSVRKGSGNGYEQYF. In DNA, the CDR3 is TGCAGCGTCCGGAAGGGGTCAGGGAATGGCTACGAGCAGTACTTC.

The chain combines TRBV4-2 with TRBJ1-6; D not resolved. The CDR3 spans 12 residues. Trimming took 0 bases from V and 10 from J, leaving 4 bases between them. The V gene's germline CDR1 is LGHNA and CDR2 YNFKEQ. The CDR3 DNA reads as TGTGCCAGCAGCCAAGACGGGTCACCCCTCCACTTT. This sequence encodes CASSQDGSPLHF.

The CDR3 coding sequence is TGTGCCGCACCGGGAGTCTCCTACAATGAGCAGTTCTTC. Protein sequence: CAAPGVSYNEQFF. V is TRBV6-1 and J is TRBJ2-1, with D perhaps TRBD2 (6 bases). CDR3 length: 13 residues. V lost 11 bases, J lost 0 bases, and 11 bases lay in between. Germline CDR1 MNHNS, CDR2 SASEGT.

This clone appeared a few times. The rearrangement links TRBV5-1 to TRBJ2-7, with 7 bases aligning to TRBD1. Germline CDR1 SGHRS, CDR2 YFSETQ. The CDR3 has 18 amino acids. V lost 4 bases, J lost 2 bases, and 18 bases stayed unmatched. This CDR3 reads CASSLNRDRPSKAYEQYF. CDR3 coding DNA: TGCGCCAGCAGCCTAAACCGGGACAGACCCTCGAAGGCCTACGAGCAGTACTTC.

This chain uses TRBV7-9 with TRBJ2-1, with TRBD2 matching 8 bases. Germline V gene sequence: CDR1 SEHNR, CDR2 FQNEAQ (reference sequence). Trimming removed 8 bases from V and 2 bases from J; junction bases left unmatched: 5. CDR3 length: 14 amino acids. In nucleotides, the CDR3 is TGTGCCAGCCTTCTAGCGGGCCCCTACAATGAGCAGTTCTTC. Encoded protein: CASLLAGPYNEQFF.